In this sample, the clone carrying this T cell receptor (beta chain) is medium-sized. Its antigen is undetermined. TCRdb reanalysed the RACE reads using MiXCR and keeps one entry per CDR3 protein. The data contain around 120,000 distinct CDR3 sequences, roughly 15% of them singletons. CDR1 and CDR2 from the germline V gene are MGHRA and YSYEKL. V lost 1 base, J lost 0 bases, and 8 bases stayed unmatched. The CDR3 has 17 residues. This sample stems from a study of human T cells and chemical hapten exposure. Study results and limitations: Sensitizing to DPC left TCRs with a frequency above 1 in 1000 unaltered.

The sample's time point: patch test 1, 2 weeks after DPC sensitization. Described treatment: therapeutic diphenylcyclopropenone sensitization with weekly scalp DPC. Samples of blood were obtained prior to the application of each patch test. The TCR was taken from a man aged 18 to 30 with alopecia areata. Some clones in this sample may be carry-over from other donors' samples. The rearrangement uses TRBV4-1 and TRBJ1-1; 7 nucleotides line up with TRBD1. The sequences come from whole blood, collected in connection with sensitization to the hapten diphenylcyclopropenone (DPC). CDR3 bases: TGCGCCAGCAGCCAAGCGGCAGGGGGTGAAATGAACACTGAAGCTTTCTTT. Protein sequence: CASSQAAGGEMNTEAFF.